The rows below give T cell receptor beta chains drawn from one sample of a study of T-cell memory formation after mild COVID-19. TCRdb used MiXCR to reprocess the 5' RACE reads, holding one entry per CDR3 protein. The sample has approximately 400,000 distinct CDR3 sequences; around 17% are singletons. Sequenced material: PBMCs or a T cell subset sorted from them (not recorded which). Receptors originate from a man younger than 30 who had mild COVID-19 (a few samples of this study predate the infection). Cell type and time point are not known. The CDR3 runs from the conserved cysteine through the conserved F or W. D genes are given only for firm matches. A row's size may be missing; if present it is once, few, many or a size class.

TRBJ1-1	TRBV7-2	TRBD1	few	CASSVEQGVVGTEAFF	TGTGCCAGCAGCGTTGAACAGGGGGTGGTAGGCACTGAAGCTTTCTTT
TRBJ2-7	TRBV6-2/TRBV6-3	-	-	CASSVTGQAYEQYF	TGTGCCAGCAGCGTCACGGGGCAGGCCTACGAGCAGTACTTC
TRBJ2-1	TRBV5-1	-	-	CASSLIPHEQFF	TGCGCCAGCAGCTTGATCCCCCATGAGCAGTTCTTC
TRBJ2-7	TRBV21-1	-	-	CASSKDETGTYEQYF	TGTGCCAGCAGCAAAGATGAGACAGGGACCTACGAGCAGTACTTC
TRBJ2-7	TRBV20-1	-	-	CSASSVLAYEQYF	TGCAGTGCTAGTAGTGTCCTGGCCTACGAGCAGTACTTC
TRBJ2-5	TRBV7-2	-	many	CASSAPVLETQYF	TGTGCCAGCAGTGCACCCGTCCTGGAGACCCAGTACTTC
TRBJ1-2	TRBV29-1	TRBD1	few	CSVAGQELGYTF	TGCAGCGTGGCCGGACAGGAACTTGGCTACACCTTC
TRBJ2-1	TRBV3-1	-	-	CASSQWRDGGEQFF	TGTGCCAGCAGCCAATGGAGGGATGGTGGTGAGCAGTTCTTC
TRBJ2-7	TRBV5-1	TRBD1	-	CASSLEGQGFGSYEQYF	TGCGCCAGCAGCTTGGAGGGACAGGGGTTTGGCTCCTACGAGCAGTACTTC
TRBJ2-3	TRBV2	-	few	CASNPSTDTQYF	TGTGCCAGCAACCCGAGCACAGATACGCAGTATTTT
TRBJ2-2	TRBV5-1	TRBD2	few	CASWAGASGAGELFF	TGCGCCAGCTGGGCCGGGGCTAGCGGGGCCGGGGAGCTGTTTTTT
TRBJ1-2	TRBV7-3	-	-	CASSTGVGDNYGYTF	TGTGCCAGCAGCACAGGAGTCGGCGATAACTATGGCTACACCTTC
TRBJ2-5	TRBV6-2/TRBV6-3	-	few	CASTHRVAETQYF	TGTGCCAGCACTCATCGAGTCGCGGAGACCCAGTACTTC
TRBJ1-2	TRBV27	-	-	CATLSVHGYTF	TGTGCCACGTTATCCGTCCATGGCTACACCTTC
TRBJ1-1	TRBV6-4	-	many	CASSEQGGTEAFF	TGTGCCAGCAGTGAACAGGGAGGCACTGAAGCTTTCTTT
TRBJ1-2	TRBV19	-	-	CASTWGAGYGYTF	TGTGCCAGTACTTGGGGGGCAGGGTATGGCTACACCTTC
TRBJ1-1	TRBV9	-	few	CASSVGVGMGTEAFF	TGTGCCAGCAGCGTAGGTGTGGGGATGGGCACTGAAGCTTTCTTT
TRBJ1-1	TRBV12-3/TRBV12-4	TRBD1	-	CASTTTGATEAFF	TGTGCCAGCACCACGACAGGGGCGACTGAAGCTTTCTTT
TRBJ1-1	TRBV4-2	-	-	CARSYEGEAEAFF	TGTGCCAGAAGCTATGAGGGGGAAGCTGAAGCTTTCTTT
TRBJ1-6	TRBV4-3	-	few	CASSQDRTRYSPLHF	TGCGCCAGCAGCCAAGATCGGACCAGATATTCACCCCTCCACTTT
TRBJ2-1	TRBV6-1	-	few	CASRDNNEQFF	TGTGCCAGCAGGGATAACAATGAGCAGTTCTTC
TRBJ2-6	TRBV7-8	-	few	CASSSTGGRANVLTF	TGTGCCAGCAGCTCCACCGGGGGGCGGGCCAACGTCCTGACTTTC
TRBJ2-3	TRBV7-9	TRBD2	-	CASSPGLVADTQYF	TGTGCCAGCAGCCCCGGACTAGTCGCAGATACGCAGTATTTT
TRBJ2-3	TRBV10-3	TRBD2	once	CAINTGGPSTDTQYF	TGTGCCATCAACACGGGGGGACCAAGCACAGATACGCAGTATTTT
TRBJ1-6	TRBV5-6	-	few	CASSLAPQPNSPLHF	TGTGCCAGCAGCTTGGCCCCACAGCCAAATTCACCCCTCCACTTT
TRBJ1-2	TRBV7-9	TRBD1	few	CASSFPDRAGYTF	TGTGCCAGCAGCTTTCCGGACAGGGCCGGCTACACCTTC
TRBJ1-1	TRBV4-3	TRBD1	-	CASSRITGARGEAFF	TGCGCCAGCAGCCGAATCACAGGGGCCCGGGGTGAAGCTTTCTTT
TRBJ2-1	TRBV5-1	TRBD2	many	CASSTGLAGGGEQFF	TGCGCCAGCAGCACTGGACTAGCGGGGGGTGGTGAGCAGTTCTTC
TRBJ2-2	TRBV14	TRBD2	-	CASSRWGLAGRTPGELFF	TGTGCCAGCAGCCGGTGGGGACTAGCTGGGAGAACACCCGGGGAGCTGTTTTTT
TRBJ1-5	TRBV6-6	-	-	CASRVSRYSNQPQHF	TGTGCCAGCAGAGTCTCGAGATATAGCAATCAGCCCCAGCATTTT
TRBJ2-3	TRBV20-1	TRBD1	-	CSAPAGTGQGTDTQYF	TGCAGTGCTCCGGCCGGGACAGGGCAGGGAACAGATACGCAGTATTTT
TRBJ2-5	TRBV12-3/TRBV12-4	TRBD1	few	CASSLALGQGRETQYF	TGTGCCAGCAGTTTAGCGCTTGGACAGGGACGAGAGACCCAGTACTTC
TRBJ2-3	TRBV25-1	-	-	CASSEGVVTRTDTQYF	TGTGCCAGCAGTGAGGGGGTGGTGACGCGCACAGATACGCAGTATTTT
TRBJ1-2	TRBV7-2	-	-	CASSLMGDLENGYTF	TGTGCCAGCAGCTTAATGGGAGACTTAGAGAATGGCTACACCTTC
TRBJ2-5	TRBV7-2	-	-	CASSLAFTGETQYF	TGTGCCAGCAGCTTAGCGTTCACGGGGGAGACCCAGTACTTC
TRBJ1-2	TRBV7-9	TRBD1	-	CASSPDRDFYGYTF	TGTGCCAGCAGCCCGGACAGGGATTTCTATGGCTACACCTTC
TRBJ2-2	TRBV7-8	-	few	CASSLVQGGAGELFF	TGTGCCAGCAGCTTAGTACAGGGGGGGGCCGGGGAGCTGTTTTTT
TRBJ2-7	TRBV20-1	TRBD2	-	CSAPGLAGTYEQYF	TGCAGTGCTCCGGGACTAGCGGGGACCTACGAGCAGTACTTC
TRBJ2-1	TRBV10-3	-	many	CAISQVRGTSSNEQFF	TGTGCCATCAGCCAAGTCCGGGGAACTTCCTCCAATGAGCAGTTCTTC
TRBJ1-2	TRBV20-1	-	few	CSAVAGLELRGYTF	TGCAGTGCAGTAGCGGGACTCGAACTGCGTGGCTACACCTTC
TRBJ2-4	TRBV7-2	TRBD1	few	CASGDRLGELAKNIQYF	TGTGCCAGCGGGGACAGGTTAGGGGAATTAGCCAAAAACATTCAGTACTTC
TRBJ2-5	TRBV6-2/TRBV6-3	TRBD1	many	CASSYETGAYQETQYF	TGTGCCAGCAGTTACGAGACAGGGGCCTACCAAGAGACCCAGTACTTC
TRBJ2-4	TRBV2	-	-	CASSVESSDIQYF	TGTGCCAGCAGTGTGGAGTCTTCGGACATTCAGTACTTC
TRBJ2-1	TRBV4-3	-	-	CASSQDGGYSYNEQFF	TGCGCCAGCAGCCAAGACGGCGGTTACTCCTACAATGAGCAGTTCTTC
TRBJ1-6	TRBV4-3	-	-	CASSQDVASWSPLHF	TGCGCCAGCAGCCAAGATGTGGCGAGTTGGTCACCCCTCCACTTT
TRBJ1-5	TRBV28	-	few	CASSLSGIRNQPQHF	TGTGCCAGCAGTTTATCGGGGATTCGGAATCAGCCCCAGCATTTT
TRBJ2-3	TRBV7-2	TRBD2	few	CASSLREGSDTQYF	TGTGCCAGCAGCTTAAGGGAGGGTTCAGATACGCAGTATTTT
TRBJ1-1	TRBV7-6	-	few	CASSLGSLGEAFF	TGTGCCAGCAGCTTAGGGTCTTTAGGGGAAGCTTTCTTT
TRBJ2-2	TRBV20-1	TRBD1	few	CSASTGGGNGELFF	TGCAGTGCAAGCACAGGGGGCGGGAACGGGGAGCTGTTTTTT
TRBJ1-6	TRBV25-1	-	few	CASRRRGQTSPLHF	TGTGCCAGCAGACGCCGCGGACAGACTTCACCCCTCCACTTT